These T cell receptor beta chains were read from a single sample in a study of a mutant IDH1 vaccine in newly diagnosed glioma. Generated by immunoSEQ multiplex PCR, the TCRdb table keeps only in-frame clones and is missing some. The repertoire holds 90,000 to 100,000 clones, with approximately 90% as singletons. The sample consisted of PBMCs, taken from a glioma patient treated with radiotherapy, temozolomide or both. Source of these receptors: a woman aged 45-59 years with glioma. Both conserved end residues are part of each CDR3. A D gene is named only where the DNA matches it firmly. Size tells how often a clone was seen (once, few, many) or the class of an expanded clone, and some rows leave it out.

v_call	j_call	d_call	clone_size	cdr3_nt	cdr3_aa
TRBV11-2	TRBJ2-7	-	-	TGTGCCAGCACCAAACTCCAGGGACACTACGAGCAGTACTTC	CASTKLQGHYEQYF
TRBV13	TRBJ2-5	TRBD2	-	TGTGCCAGCAGCTTAGTGGGGCTAGCGGGTTACCAAGAGACCCAGTACTTC	CASSLVGLAGYQETQYF
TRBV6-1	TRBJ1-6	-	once	TGTGCCAGCAGTGGAGGGGCAGGGAGGACCGATAATTCACCCCTCCACTTT	CASSGGAGRTDNSPLHF
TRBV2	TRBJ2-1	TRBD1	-	TGTGCCAGCAGTGGACAGGGGGCCTACTACAATGAGCAGTTCTTC	CASSGQGAYYNEQFF
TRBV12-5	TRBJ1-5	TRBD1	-	TGTGCTAGTGGCCCACACAGGGGTGGCAATCAGCCCCAGCATTTT	CASGPHRGGNQPQHF
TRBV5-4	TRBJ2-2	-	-	TGTGCCAGCAGCTCCGAGACCGCGAACACCGGGGAGCTGTTTTTT	CASSSETANTGELFF
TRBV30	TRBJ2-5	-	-	TGTGCCTGGAGTACCGGGCTCCCTGGGAGAGAGACCCAGTACTTC	CAWSTGLPGRETQYF
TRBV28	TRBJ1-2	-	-	TGTGCCAGCAGAACTCCCTCCGGGACTAGGGGAACCTATGGCTACACCTTC	CASRTPSGTRGTYGYTF
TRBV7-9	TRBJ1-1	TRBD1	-	TGTGCCAGCAGCACCAACAGGGGGACTGAAGCTTTCTTT	CASSTNRGTEAFF
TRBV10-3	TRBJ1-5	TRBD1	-	TGTGCCATCAGTGAGTCCGGGACAGGGGAAAATCAGCCCCAGCATTTT	CAISESGTGENQPQHF
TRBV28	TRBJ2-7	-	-	TGTGCCAGACCGCAGGGCTCCTACGAGCAGTACTTC	CARPQGSYEQYF
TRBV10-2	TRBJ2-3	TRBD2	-	TGCGCCACCCTCTTAGCGGGATCGGTAGATACGCAGTATTTT	CATLLAGSVDTQYF
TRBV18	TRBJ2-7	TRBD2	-	TGTGCCAGCTCACTGAAAGCGGGAGGCGCCTCCTACGAGCAGTACTTC	CASSLKAGGASYEQYF
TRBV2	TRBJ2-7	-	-	TGTGCCAGCAGTGAGAACTGGACAAACGAGCAGTACTTC	CASSENWTNEQYF
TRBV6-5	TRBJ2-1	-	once	TGTGCCAGCAAGGGGTGGGGGACTCCCTACAATGAGCAGTTCTTC	CASKGWGTPYNEQFF
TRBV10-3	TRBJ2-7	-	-	TGTGCCATCAGTGAGCGGGGGGCGAGCTCCTACGAGCAGTACTTC	CAISERGASSYEQYF
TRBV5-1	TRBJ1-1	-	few	TGCGCCAGCAGCTTGGGACAGACTGAAGCTTTCTTT	CASSLGQTEAFF
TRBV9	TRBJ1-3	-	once	TGTGCCAGCAGCGTAGCTCTACAGGCCGGAAACACCATATATTTT	CASSVALQAGNTIYF
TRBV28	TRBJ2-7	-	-	TGTGCCAGCATTCCCTACCGGGGCTCGAACGAGCAGTACTTC	CASIPYRGSNEQYF
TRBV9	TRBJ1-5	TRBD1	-	TGTGCCAGCAGCGCTGGGACAGGCAACAATCAGCCCCAGCATTTT	CASSAGTGNNQPQHF
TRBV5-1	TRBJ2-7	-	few	TGCGCCAGCAGTTCACAGACCTACGAGCAGTACTTC	CASSSQTYEQYF
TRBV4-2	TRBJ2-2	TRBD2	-	TGTGCCAGCAGCCAAGAATGGGGACTAGCGGAACACACCGGGGAGCTGTTTTTT	CASSQEWGLAEHTGELFF
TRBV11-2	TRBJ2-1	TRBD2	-	TGTGCCAGCAGCCAGGGAAGCGGGAGGCTTAATGAGCAGTTCTTC	CASSQGSGRLNEQFF
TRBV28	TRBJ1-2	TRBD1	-	TGTGCCAGCAGTGGATTCTCCGGGACAGGTGACCTCTATGGCTACACCTTC	CASSGFSGTGDLYGYTF
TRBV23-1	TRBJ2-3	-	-	TGCGCCAGCAGTCAATCTCCACCTCAAAGGGGCACAGATACGCAGTATTTT	CASSQSPPQRGTDTQYF
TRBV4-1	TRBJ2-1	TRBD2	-	TGCGCCAGCAGCCTGGGGAAGGGGACTAGCGACCTCAATGAGCAGTTCTTC	CASSLGKGTSDLNEQFF
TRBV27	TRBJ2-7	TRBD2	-	TGTGCCAGCAGAACTAGCGGGAGCAGGAACGAGCAGTACTTC	CASRTSGSRNEQYF
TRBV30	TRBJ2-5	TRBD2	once	TGTGCCTGGAGACCGACTAGCGGGGATCGAGAGACCCAGTACTTC	CAWRPTSGDRETQYF
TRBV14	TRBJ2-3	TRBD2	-	TGTGCCAGCAGCTTGGGACTAGCGGGTAGCACAGATACGCAGTATTTT	CASSLGLAGSTDTQYF
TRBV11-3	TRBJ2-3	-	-	TGTGCCAGCAGCTTAAGCAGATACACAGATACGCAGTATTTT	CASSLSRYTDTQYF
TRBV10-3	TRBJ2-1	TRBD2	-	TGTGCCATCAGTGAGTCGATGGCAAGCGGGGATTACAATGAGCAGTTCTTC	CAISESMASGDYNEQFF
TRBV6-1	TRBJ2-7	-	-	TGTGCCAGCAGTGCCCAGGGGTTCCACGAGCAGTACTTC	CASSAQGFHEQYF
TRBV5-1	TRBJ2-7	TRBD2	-	TGCGCCAGCAGCTTGGGGAGCGGGAGCTACGAGCAGTACTTC	CASSLGSGSYEQYF